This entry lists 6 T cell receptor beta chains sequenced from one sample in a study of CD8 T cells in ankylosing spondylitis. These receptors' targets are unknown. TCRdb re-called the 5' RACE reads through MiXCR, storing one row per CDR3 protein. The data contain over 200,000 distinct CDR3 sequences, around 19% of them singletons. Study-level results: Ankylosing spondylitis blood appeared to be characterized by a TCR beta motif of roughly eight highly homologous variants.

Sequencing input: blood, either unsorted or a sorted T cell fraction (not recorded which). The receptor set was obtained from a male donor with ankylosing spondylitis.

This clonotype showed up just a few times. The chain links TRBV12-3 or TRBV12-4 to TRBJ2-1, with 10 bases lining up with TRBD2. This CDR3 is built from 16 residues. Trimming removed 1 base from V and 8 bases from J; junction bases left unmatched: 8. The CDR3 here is CASSLVPSGGAYEQFF. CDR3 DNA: TGTGCCAGCAGTTTAGTTCCAAGCGGGGGGGCCTATGAGCAGTTCTTC.

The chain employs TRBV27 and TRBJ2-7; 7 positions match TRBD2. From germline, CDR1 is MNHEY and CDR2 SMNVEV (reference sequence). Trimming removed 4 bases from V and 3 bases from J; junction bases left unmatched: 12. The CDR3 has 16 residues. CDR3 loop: CASSSPGGGVHYEQYF. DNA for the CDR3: TGTGCCAGCAGTTCCCCGGGGGGAGGGGTACACTACGAGCAGTACTTC.

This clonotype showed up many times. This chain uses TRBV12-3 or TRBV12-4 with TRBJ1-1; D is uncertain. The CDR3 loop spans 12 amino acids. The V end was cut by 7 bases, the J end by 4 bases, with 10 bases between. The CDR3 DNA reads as TGTGCCAGCAATCGAGGGTTCACTGAAGCTTTCTTT. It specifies CASNRGFTEAFF.

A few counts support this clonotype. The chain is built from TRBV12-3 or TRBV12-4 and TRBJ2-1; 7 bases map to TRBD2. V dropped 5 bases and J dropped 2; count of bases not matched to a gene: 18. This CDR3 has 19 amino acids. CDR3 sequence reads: CASSLSPGASGTPYNEQFF. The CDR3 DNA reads TGTGCCAGCAGTCTATCCCCCGGGGCTAGCGGCACCCCCTACAATGAGCAGTTCTTC.

The CDR3 sequence is CASSSTSGPRGYTF. The CDR3 nucleotides are TGTGCCAGCAGCTCCACATCAGGACCGAGGGGCTACACCTTC. The rearrangement joins TRBV11-2 to TRBJ1-2, with no clear D. The germline V and J ends were trimmed by 4 bases and 8 bases, with 17 bases remaining between them. The length of the CDR3 is 14 residues. Germline V gene sequence: CDR1 SGHAT, CDR2 FQNNGV.

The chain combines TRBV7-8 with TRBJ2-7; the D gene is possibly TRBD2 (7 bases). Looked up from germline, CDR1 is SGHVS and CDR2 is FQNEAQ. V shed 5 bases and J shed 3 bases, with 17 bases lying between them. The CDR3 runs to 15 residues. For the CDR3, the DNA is TGTGCCAGCAGCGGGGACGCGGGGGCCCACTACGAGCAGTACTTC. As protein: CASSGDAGAHYEQYF.